The rows below give T cell receptor beta chains drawn from one sample of a study of glioma-infiltrating T cells after dendritic cell vaccination. Sequenced by immunoSEQ multiplex PCR; TCRdb stores in-frame clones only, minus some. The repertoire holds approximately 64,000 clones, with 75% to 90% as singletons. The sequencing here drew on blood, taken before dendritic cell vaccination. The receptors derive from a human donor with glioblastoma. The conserved cysteine and the conserved F or W are not part of the CDR3 here. Expanded clones get a size class; other rows say once, few or many, or leave the size out.

j_call	cdr3_length	v_call	clone_size	cdr3_aa
TRBJ2-2	14	TRBV19	NA	ASSWVTATTTGELF
TRBJ2-7	12	TRBV18	few	ASSPPGLAYEQY
TRBJ2-3	13	TRBV4-1	NA	ASSQGGAVTDTQY
TRBJ2-1	13	TRBV7-7	NA	ASSTSGGANNEQF
TRBJ2-1	11	TRBV29-1	NA	SIAGGLDNEQF
TRBJ2-7	10	TRBV29-1	NA	SVSTGFHEQY
TRBJ2-2	11	TRBV6-6	once	ASSTEGSGELF
TRBJ2-7	14	TRBV4-1	NA	ASSLSPRTDTKEQY
TRBJ2-1	13	TRBV5-1	NA	ASSRGTSGGYEQF
TRBJ2-7	13	TRBV5-1	NA	ASSFDSFGSYEQY
TRBJ2-3	15	TRBV19	once	ASSTGLAGGPGDTQY
TRBJ1-3	14	TRBV4-2	NA	ASSPTGGAGGNTIY
TRBJ1-5	12	TRBV19	NA	ASGRLGGNQPQH
TRBJ1-2	13	TRBV5-1	NA	ASSETGGSNYGYT
TRBJ2-7	12	TRBV5-1	NA	ASSLAGSWYEQY
TRBJ2-5	14	TRBV7-6	NA	ASSLAGGRREETQY
TRBJ2-5	13	TRBV7-9	NA	ASRLAGGRPETQY
TRBJ2-5	11	TRBV5-4	NA	ASGQGYQETQY
TRBJ2-3	11	TRBV11-2	NA	ASSLTSGGALY
TRBJ1-5	12	TRBV19	NA	ASSMRGYNQPQH
TRBJ2-7	10	TRBV18	NA	ASSGGTYEQY
TRBJ1-4	13	TRBV28	few	ASSSSTGENEKLF
TRBJ2-5	12	TRBV5-6	NA	ASSYGLAVETQY
TRBJ2-3	11	TRBV6-4	NA	ASSQQGADTQY
TRBJ2-3	14	TRBV19	NA	ASSIPGQDITDTQY
TRBJ2-3	14	TRBV27	NA	ASSLRPGPRTDTQY
TRBJ2-3	10	TRBV6-1	NA	ASSEQISEQY
TRBJ1-4	12	TRBV29-1	once	SVDGAGTNEKLF
TRBJ1-1	11	TRBV29-1	NA	SVEDGTGTEAF
TRBJ1-4	17	TRBV4-1	few	ASSQGRPPGMATNEKLF
TRBJ1-2	12	TRBV18	NA	ASSLVPEAYGYT
TRBJ2-7	13	TRBV7-9	NA	ASSSSGTNSDEQY
TRBJ2-2	13	TRBV19	NA	ASSATGRNTGELF
TRBJ1-1	13	TRBV5-1	NA	ASSPREGGNTEAF